The 28 T cell receptor beta chains listed next were all sequenced from one sample in a study of blood T cell repertoires in COVID-19. TCRdb keeps only in-frame clones here, not all; method: immunoSEQ multiplex PCR. The sample consists of about 280,000 clones, around 84% of them appearing once. Sequencing input: PBMCs or T cells enriched from blood (not recorded which). These receptors were taken from a man aged 35-49 years who had been exposed to COVID-19.

This clone showed up just a few times. V is TRBV5-1 and J is TRBJ2-1; D not resolved. Germline lookup yields CDR1 SGHRS and CDR2 YFSETQ. V was pared by 1 base and J by 4 bases, with 6 bases between. CDR3 length equals 13 residues. The CDR3 spells CASSLSSYNEQFF. The CDR3 nucleotides read TGCGCCAGCAGCTTGTCGTCTTACAATGAGCAGTTCTTC.

V and J are TRBV27 and TRBJ2-3; tentatively, D is TRBD1 (5 bases). The CDR3 runs 14 residues. Germline values: CDR1 MNHEY, CDR2 SMNVEV (reference sequence). V lost 7 bases and J 1 base, leaving 12 bases between the germline ends. CDR3 nucleotides: TGTGCCAGCAAGCTTGGGGCTGGCACAGATACGCAGTATTTT. As protein: CASKLGAGTDTQYF.

The gene calls are TRBV5-4 and TRBJ2-4; 9 bases agree with TRBD1. V lost 1 base and J lost 9; bases outside the gene matches: 11. Germline values: CDR1 SGHNT, CDR2 YYREEE (reference sequence). The CDR3 loop spans 16 amino acids. The CDR3 loop is CASSLPLQGARGIQYF. Here the CDR3 DNA reads TGTGCCAGCAGCTTGCCGTTACAGGGGGCGAGGGGCATTCAGTACTTC.

In its sample, this clone was seen once. This sequence joins TRBV5-4 and TRBJ2-7; possibly TRBD1 for D (6 bases). CDR1 and CDR2 from the germline V gene are SGHNT and YYREEE (reference sequence). The V gene lost 5 bases and the J gene lost 2 bases, with 14 bases spanning the gap. The CDR3 is 14 amino acids. The CDR3 bases are TGTGCCAGCAGACGGACAGCCGGGCCCTACGAGCAGTACTTC. It translates to CASRRTAGPYEQYF. The full variable domain, completed using reference TRBV5-4 and TRBJ2-7, is ETGVTQSPTHLIKTRGQQVTLRCSSQSGHNTVSWYQQALGQGPQFIFQYYREEENGRGNFPPRFSGLQFPNYSSELNVNALELDDSALYLCASRRTAGPYEQYFGPGTRLTVT.

The chain uses TRBV7-9 and TRBJ2-2; D not resolved. With 3 bases removed from V and 1 base from J, the gap between germline ends came to 12 bases. Germline CDR1 and CDR2: SEHNR and FQNEAQ (reference sequence). The CDR3 runs to 16 residues. Written as DNA, the CDR3 is TGTGCCAGCAGCTTTCGACCAGGATTGAACACCGGGGAGCTGTTTTTT. Translating gives CASSFRPGLNTGELFF.

The chain employs TRBV23-1 and TRBJ1-5; TRBD1 might be the D (5 bases). TRBV23-1 is marked as an open reading frame, function uncertain. V was clipped by 11 bases and J by 2 bases, with 19 bases between them. The CDR3 has 15 residues. The CDR3 sequence is CAYQGRDCGNQPQHF. The CDR3 nucleotides are TGCGCCTATCAAGGCAGGGATTGTGGCAATCAGCCCCAGCATTTT.

V gene TRBV6-4 combines with J gene TRBJ1-1; TRBD1 matches at 9 bases. The CDR3 spans 19 residues. In germline, CDR1 is MRHNA, CDR2 SNTAGT. V lost 4 bases and J lost 0; bases outside the gene matches: 15. CDR3 sequence: CASSAGTGMSPTMNTEAFF. The CDR3 nucleotides read TGTGCCAGCAGTGCCGGGACAGGGATGTCTCCCACTATGAACACTGAAGCTTTCTTT.

The chain recombines TRBV7-9 with TRBJ2-2; D is unresolved. This CDR3 contains 15 residues. V lost 1 base and J 0 bases, leaving 6 bases between the germline ends. Germline CDR1 SEHNR, CDR2 FQNEAQ (reference sequence). The CDR3 nucleotides are TGTGCCAGCAGCTTAGGTTCTGCGAACACCGGGGAGCTGTTTTTT. As protein: CASSLGSANTGELFF. The whole variable domain, remainder taken from reference TRBV7-9 and TRBJ2-2, is DTGVSQNPRHKITKRGQNVTFRCDPISEHNRLYWYRQTLGQGPEFLTYFQNEAQLEKSRLLSDRFSAERPKGSFSTLEIQRTEQGDSAMYLCASSLGSANTGELFFGEGSRLTVL.

The J gene is TRBJ2-7, the V gene TRBV2; D is possibly TRBD2 (6 bases). V shed 11 bases and J shed 5 bases, with 16 bases lying between them. This CDR3 has 12 amino acids. Germline V gives CDR1 SNHLY, CDR2 FYNNEI. The CDR3, as DNA: TGTGCCTCTCGACTAGTACTACACGAGCAGTACTTC. Its translation: CASRLVLHEQYF.

This chain connects TRBV7-2 to TRBJ2-3; D might be TRBD2 (6 bases). Germline assignment: CDR1 SGHTA and CDR2 FQGNSA. CDR3 length: 18 amino acids. V was clipped by 2 bases and J by 2 bases, with 20 bases between them. CDR3 sequence: CASSLLEGRSPSTDTQYF. In DNA, the CDR3 is TGTGCCAGCAGCTTACTGGAGGGACGGTCTCCATCCACAGATACGCAGTATTTT.

The chain employs TRBV7-3 and TRBJ2-7, with D perhaps TRBD1 (5 bases). The V end lost 4 bases, the J end lost 7 bases, and 11 bases lay between the germline ends. Per the germline V gene, CDR1 is SGHTA and CDR2 is FQGTGA. The CDR3 loop spans 12 amino acids. In DNA form, the CDR3 reads TGTGCCAGCAGCTCGCCCCCAGGGGAGCAGTACTTC. Its translation is CASSSPPGEQYF.

The V and J genes are TRBV5-1 and TRBJ2-7; the match to TRBD2 covers 8 bases. CDR3 length: 17 amino acids. CDR1 SGHRS and CDR2 YFSETQ come from the germline V gene. Germline trimming cut 0 bases from V and 2 bases from J; bases unmatched to any gene: 10. The CDR3 DNA sequence: TGCGCCAGCAGCTTGGCAGCTTGGCGGGAGGTTGCCTACGAGCAGTACTTC. This codes for CASSLAAWREVAYEQYF.

The chain combines TRBV5-1 with TRBJ2-2; a possible D gene is TRBD1 (6 bases). This CDR3 region has 14 residues. The germline CDR1 and CDR2 sequences are SGHRS and YFSETQ. V lost 7 bases, J lost 7 bases, and 17 bases lay in between. The CDR3 reads CASAPSTGFGELFF. CDR3 DNA: TGCGCCAGCGCCCCCAGTACAGGGTTCGGGGAGCTGTTTTTT.

This clone showed up just a few times. This chain links TRBV4-1 with TRBJ2-7; the D gene is possibly TRBD2 (5 bases). Germline assignment: CDR1 MGHRA and CDR2 YSYEKL. V was trimmed by 2 bases and J by 2 bases, leaving 13 bases between them. The CDR3 loop spans 15 amino acids. CDR3 bases: TGCGCCAGCAGCCAACTCACCTCGGGGACCTACGAGCAGTACTTC. The encoded protein is CASSQLTSGTYEQYF.

The chain uses TRBV2 and TRBJ2-2, with 7 bases that match TRBD2. This CDR3 contains 15 residues. The trim removed 7 bases at V and 7 bases at J, leaving 12 bases unmatched. Germline CDR1 is SNHLY and CDR2 is FYNNEI. This CDR3 is CASNPGLIMSGELFF. The CDR3 bases are TGTGCCAGCAATCCGGGACTAATAATGAGCGGGGAGCTGTTTTTT.

The chain employs TRBV6-5 and TRBJ1-2, with D uncertain. CDR1 MNHEY and CDR2 SVGAGI come from the germline V gene. Trimming pared 6 bases from V and 8 bases from J, leaving 22 bases between. This CDR3 contains 15 residues. The DNA for the CDR3 is TGTGCCAGCAGATATCAAAACCAGTCCCCATGGGGCTACACCTTC. This gives the protein CASRYQNQSPWGYTF.

This chain uses TRBV24-1 with TRBJ1-2; a possible D gene is TRBD1 (6 bases). Trimming removed 6 bases from V and 3 bases from J, with 10 bases in between. Per the germline V gene, CDR1 is KGHDR and CDR2 is SFDVKD. The CDR3 has 13 amino acids. CDR3 region: CATSKYRDYGYTF. In DNA, the CDR3 is TGTGCCACCAGTAAATACAGGGACTATGGCTACACCTTC.

This clone has only a few counts. CDR3 coding DNA: TGTGCCAGCAGCTTAGCGACAGGGGTAAGGACTGAAGCTTTCTTT. It codes for CASSLATGVRTEAFF. The V gene is TRBV11-3, the J gene TRBJ1-1, with 8 bases fitting TRBD1. Trimming removed 1 base from V and 5 bases from J; junction bases left unmatched: 6. In germline, CDR1 is SGHNT, CDR2 YENEEA. This CDR3 comprises 15 residues.

V and J are TRBV28 and TRBJ1-1; the D gene is possibly TRBD1 (6 bases). CDR3 size: 13 residues. Germline assignment: CDR1 MDHEN and CDR2 SYDVKM. Trimming took 2 bases from V and 7 from J, leaving 11 bases between them. The CDR3 loop is CASSLMAGVEAFF. As DNA, the CDR3 is TGTGCCAGCAGTTTAATGGCAGGGGTTGAAGCTTTCTTT.

The chain is built from TRBV2 and TRBJ2-7; tentatively, D is TRBD1 (7 bases). CDR3 length: 16 residues. The V gene lost 6 bases and the J gene lost 4 bases, with 22 bases spanning the gap. The germline V gene has CDR1 SNHLY and CDR2 FYNNEI. Here the CDR3 DNA reads TGTGCCAGCAGCGCGCCGTCCATCAGGGGGAGGTACGAGCAGTACTTC. Amino acids: CASSAPSIRGRYEQYF.

CDR3 loop: CASTPSQSGEAFF. In nucleotides, the CDR3 is TGTGCCAGCACCCCGAGCCAGAGCGGTGAAGCTTTCTTT. J is TRBJ1-1 and V is TRBV2; D is unclear. This CDR3 has 13 amino acids. Germline V gives CDR1 SNHLY, CDR2 FYNNEI. V was clipped by 7 bases and J by 7 bases, with 16 bases between them. Using reference TRBV2 and TRBJ1-1 for the parts outside the CDR3, the full variable domain is EPEVTQTPSHQVTQMGQEVILRCVPISNHLYFYWYRQILGQKVEFLVSFYNNEISEKSEIFDDQFSVERPDGSNFTLKIRSTKLEDSAMYFCASTPSQSGEAFFGQGTRLTVV.

This clone has only one observation. The chain couples TRBV19 to TRBJ2-1, with TRBD2 identical over 11 bases. The V and J ends lost 9 bases and 2 bases, in that order; junction bases with no gene match: 6. Germline V gives CDR1 LNHDA, CDR2 SQIVND (reference sequence). The length of the CDR3 is 15 residues. In DNA form, the CDR3 reads TGTGCCAGCCAACTAGCGGGAGTCCCCTACAATGAGCAGTTCTTC. It yields the protein CASQLAGVPYNEQFF.

This clone has a handful of counts. The chain recombines TRBV9 with TRBJ1-6; the match to TRBD1 covers 8 bases. The CDR3 runs to 13 residues. V trimming: 0 bases; J trimming: 10 bases; junction bases outside the gene matches: 0. CDR1 and CDR2 (germline): SGDLS, YYNGEE. The DNA of the CDR3 is TGTGCCAGCAGCGTAGGACAGGGGTCACCCCTCCACTTT. It encodes CASSVGQGSPLHF.

This chain joins TRBV28 and TRBJ2-2; D gene ambiguous. CDR1 and CDR2 (germline): MDHEN, SYDVKM. There are 14 residues in the CDR3. With 2 bases removed from V and 6 bases from J, the gap between germline ends came to 10 bases. The CDR3 is CASSLSPPPGELFF. In DNA form, the CDR3 reads TGTGCCAGCAGTTTAAGCCCGCCGCCCGGGGAGCTGTTTTTT.

Comment on this clone: Other DNA sequences from this sample encode an identical CDR3 as well. This chain joins TRBV12-5 and TRBJ2-7; possible D gene TRBD2, 5 bases. With 0 bases removed from V and 0 bases from J, the gap between germline ends came to 9 bases. In germline, CDR1 is LGHNT, CDR2 FRNRAP. This CDR3 has 15 amino acids. CDR3 sequence: CASGLVLGNSYEQYF. CDR3 nucleotides: TGTGCTAGTGGTTTGGTTCTCGGGAACTCCTACGAGCAGTACTTC.

This chain joins TRBV18 and TRBJ1-5; TRBD1 matches at 8 bases. The trim removed 4 bases at V and 5 bases at J, leaving 10 bases unmatched. This CDR3 is built from 16 residues. CDR1 is KGHSH, CDR2 LQKENI, per germline. The CDR3 bases are TGTGCCAGCTCACAAAAGACAGGGGCGGGAGATCAGCCCCAGCATTTT. Its translation is CASSQKTGAGDQPQHF.

The chain has TRBV30 and TRBJ2-5; D might be TRBD1 or TRBD2, each matching 5 bases. The CDR3 is 11 amino acids. Trimming took off 8 bases at V and 5 bases at J, with 12 bases between the two ends. Germline V gene data show CDR1 as GTSNPN and CDR2 as SVGIG (reference sequence). The CDR3: CAGGRRETQYF. The CDR3 DNA follows: TGTGCCGGGGGACGGAGGGAGACCCAGTACTTC.

This clone was observed a handful of times. The V call is TRBV19, the J call TRBJ1-5; D unclear. The CDR3 is 13 amino acids. Germline V gene data show CDR1 as LNHDA and CDR2 as SQIVND (reference sequence). V was pared by 5 bases and J by 3 bases, with 8 bases between. This CDR3 reads CASSDTFNQPQHF. In DNA, the CDR3 is TGTGCCAGTAGTGACACGTTCAATCAGCCCCAGCATTTT.